The clone carrying this TCR beta chain was counted ten times or more. This record belongs to a study of regulatory T cells in long-lasting Graves disease. This CDR3 has 12 amino acids. CDR1 and CDR2 (germline): SNHLY, FYNNEI. V was trimmed by 4 bases and J by 6 bases, leaving 7 bases between them. Time point of the sample: newly diagnosed GD, antithyroid drugs for less than 3 months. TCR sequences were obtained from RNA taken from PBMCs. Investigators prepared the TCR beta libraries by applying iRepertoire HTBI primers and Arm-PCR of CDR3 regions. Per the original data handling: Across samples, 50 to 65 TRBV and roughly 13 TRBJ segments were found. In TCRdb, the multiplex PCR reads were re-called with MiXCR into one record per CDR3 protein. TCRdb, not the original authors, processed these V and J calls. Here the sample spans approximately 400,000 distinct CDR3 sequences, more than 12% being singletons.

The same data also went into a second study, on T cells in Graves' hyperthyroidism and ophthalmopathy. Turning to that study: First-round RT-PCR of the TCR CDR3 relied on the HTBI primer set.

Sample: peripheral blood mononuclear cells (PBMCs), taken at new diagnosis, from a patient treated with antithyroid drugs. The chain recombines TRBV2 with TRBJ1-5; no reliable D call. The sequence came from a woman between 25 and 40 years old with Graves disease. CDR3 loop: CASSGGGQPQHF. The DNA of the CDR3 is TGTGCCAGCAGTGGAGGCGGTCAGCCCCAGCATTTT.